This TCR beta chain was found in a study of a mutant IDH1 vaccine in newly diagnosed glioma. Study overall: Patients received eight vaccinations in weeks 1, 3, 5, 7, 11, 15, 19, 23. Sex distribution of treated patients was about 62% male and about 40% female; mean age was around 40 years.

Generated by immunoSEQ multiplex PCR, the TCRdb table keeps only in-frame clones and is missing some. The sample includes under 45,000 clones, more than 80% of them seen just once. Germline-derived CDR1 and CDR2 are SGHDT and YYEEEE. V gave up 4 bases and J gave up 2 bases; unmatched junction bases: 4. The CDR3 runs to 15 residues. Comment on this clone: Its antigen is still unknown.

Stated time point: week 5, during vaccination. It was 300 ug of mutant IDH1 20-mer peptide that made up each vaccine dose, given with topical imiquimod. Donor tumors were new WHO grade 3 or 4 IDH1-mutant, ATRX-lost astrocytomas. The sequence was obtained from a man aged 50 or older with glioma. The rearrangement links TRBV5-6 to TRBJ2-2; 8 nucleotides align to TRBD1. The input for sequencing was PBMCs, taken from a glioma patient whose treatment included an IDH1 peptide vaccine. CDR3 DNA sequence: TGTGCCAGCAGCCCAGGACAGGGAAACACCGGGGAGCTGTTTTTT. Encoded protein: CASSPGQGNTGELFF.